The sequence of this T cell receptor (beta chain) was determined in a study of CXCR3-negative and CXCR3-positive naive CD8 T cells. The libraries of TRB cDNA were constructed through 5' RACE using UMI labels. Each CDR3 protein gets one entry in TCRdb, which reprocessed the 5' RACE reads and gives no DNA. Found here are 50,000 or so distinct CDR3 sequences; the top ten clones hold approximately 0.56%. Study-level results: In CXCR3-positive naive cells, the TRB CDR3s were more hydrophobic than in CXCR3-negative naive cells. Within a donor, both naive subsets shared TRBV-TRBJ usage, unlike memory cells.

A word on this clonotype: The antigen is undetermined.

The TCR was taken from a human donor in good health. Some clones in this sample may be carry-over from other donors' samples. The sequenced sample consisted of naive CXCR3+ CD8+ T cells from blood. Subset given: CD45RO-CCR7+CD27+CD95- naive CD8+ T cells expressing CXCR3 (TNR3+).

The CDR3 reads CASSQSGLGFGGYGYTF. The V call is TRBV3-1, the J call TRBJ1-2; TCRdb designates TRBD1, a call that cannot be tested without DNA. This CDR3 has 17 amino acids. From germline, CDR1 is LGHDT and CDR2 YNNKEL (reference sequence). Full variable domain (outside the CDR3, taken from reference TRBV3-1 and TRBJ1-2): DTAVSQTPKYLVTQMGNDKSIKCEQNLGHDTMYWYKQDSKKFLKIMFSYNNKELIINETVPNRFSPKSPDKAHLNLHINSLELGDSAVYFCASSQSGLGFGGYGYTFGSGTRLTVV.